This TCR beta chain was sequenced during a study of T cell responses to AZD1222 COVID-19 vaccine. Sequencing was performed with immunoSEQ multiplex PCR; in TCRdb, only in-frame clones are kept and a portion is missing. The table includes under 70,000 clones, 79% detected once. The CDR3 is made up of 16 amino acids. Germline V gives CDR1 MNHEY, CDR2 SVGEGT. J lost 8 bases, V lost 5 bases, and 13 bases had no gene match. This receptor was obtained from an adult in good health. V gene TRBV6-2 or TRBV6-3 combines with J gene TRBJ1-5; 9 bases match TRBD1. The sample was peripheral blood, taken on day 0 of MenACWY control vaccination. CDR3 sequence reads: CASSPGTGYRHEPQHF. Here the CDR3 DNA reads TGTGCCAGCAGTCCCGGGACAGGGTATCGTCACGAGCCCCAGCATTTT.